The rows below give T cell receptor beta chains drawn from one sample of a study of blood T cell repertoires in COVID-19. Produced via immunoSEQ multiplex PCR; TCRdb's table is partial and in-frame only. The sample contains 180,000 or so clones, around 87% of which appear only once. The sample was peripheral blood. These receptors were obtained from a man between 35 and 55 years old with active or convalescent COVID-19. The CDR3 runs from the conserved cysteine through the conserved F or W. The D gene is left open where the match is weak. Clone sizes are given selectively: once, few, many, or a class where the clone is expanded.

NA | NA | TRBJ2-4 | TRBV2 | CASRETKNIQYF | TGTGCCAGCAGGGAGACTAAAAACATTCAGTACTTC
NA | TRBD1 | TRBJ2-7 | TRBV6-5 | CASSPGTGGNYEQYF | TGTGCCAGCAGTCCCGGGACAGGGGGAAACTACGAGCAGTACTTC
NA | TRBD1 | TRBJ1-1 | TRBV25-1 | CASSGLEQGYTEAFF | TGTGCCAGCAGTGGCTTAGAACAGGGGTATACTGAAGCTTTCTTT
NA | NA | TRBJ1-1 | TRBV5-1 | CASSLTRRDTEAFF | TGCGCCAGCAGCTTGACGAGGAGGGACACTGAAGCTTTCTTT
once | NA | TRBJ2-3 | TRBV5-1 | CASSLQGMGTDTQYF | TGCGCCAGCAGCTTACAGGGTATGGGCACAGATACGCAGTATTTT
once | TRBD2 | TRBJ2-7 | TRBV5-5 | CASSPGGAVYEQYF | TGTGCCAGCAGCCCCGGGGGGGCCGTTTACGAGCAGTACTTC
few | TRBD1 | TRBJ2-7 | TRBV5-4 | CASSLSRTGGSEQYF | TGTGCCAGCAGCTTGTCAAGGACAGGGGGCTCCGAGCAGTACTTC
NA | NA | TRBJ2-5 | TRBV7-8 | CASSSGRGLAANQETQYF | TGTGCCAGCAGCTCCGGGAGGGGGCTAGCGGCTAACCAAGAGACCCAGTACTTC
NA | TRBD1 | TRBJ1-2 | TRBV7-2 | CASSLMDRKHTF | TGTGCCAGCAGCTTAATGGACAGGAAGCACACCTTC
NA | TRBD1 | TRBJ2-7 | TRBV27 | CASIRQGKSYEQYF | TGTGCCAGCATCAGACAGGGGAAGTCCTACGAGCAGTACTTC
NA | TRBD1 | TRBJ1-2 | TRBV7-2 | CASSPMDRGRWGGYTF | TGTGCCAGCAGCCCAATGGACAGGGGGCGCTGGGGTGGCTACACCTTC
NA | TRBD1 | TRBJ2-3 | TRBV23-1 | CASSQSQGPGDTQYF | TGCGCCAGCAGTCAATCACAGGGGCCGGGAGATACGCAGTATTTT
NA | TRBD1 | TRBJ1-2 | TRBV29-1 | CSARTGSRYGYTF | TGCAGCGCCCGGACAGGGTCGCGGTATGGCTACACCTTC
NA | TRBD2 | TRBJ2-2 | TRBV7-9 | CARGQRGGPPGELFF | TGTGCCAGGGGCCAGCGGGGGGGCCCCCCCGGGGAGCTGTTTTTT
NA | NA | TRBJ1-5 | TRBV7-8 | CASSSRRGVDQPQHF | TGTGCCAGCAGCTCCAGGCGGGGAGTCGATCAGCCCCAGCATTTT
NA | TRBD1 | TRBJ2-7 | TRBV27 | CASSSGTGMGFYEQYF | TGTGCCAGCAGTTCCGGGACAGGGATGGGATTTTACGAGCAGTACTTC
NA | NA | TRBJ2-7 | TRBV10-3 | CAIRRVGGYEQYF | TGTGCCATCAGAAGGGTAGGGGGCTACGAGCAGTACTTC
NA | TRBD1 | TRBJ1-2 | TRBV6-5 | CASSLSTGRYGYTF | TGTGCCAGCAGCCTCTCGACAGGGCGATATGGCTACACCTTC
once | TRBD1 | TRBJ1-2 | TRBV15 | CATSKGQAQAYGYTF | TGTGCCACCAGCAAGGGACAGGCCCAGGCGTATGGCTACACCTTC
once | TRBD1 | TRBJ2-1 | TRBV7-2 | CASSPQTGFGNEQFF | TGTGCCAGCAGCCCGCAGACAGGGTTCGGCAATGAGCAGTTCTTC
NA | TRBD1 | TRBJ2-7 | TRBV6-6 | CASSYSPGGDYEQYF | TGTGCCAGCAGTTACTCGCCAGGGGGCGATTACGAGCAGTACTTC
NA | NA | TRBJ1-5 | TRBV5-8 | CASSLVTNSRTNQPQHF | TGTGCCAGCAGCTTGGTTACCAACTCTAGAACTAATCAGCCCCAGCATTTT
NA | NA | TRBJ1-2 | TRBV6-1 | CASSEGLNRDYGYTF | TGTGCCAGCAGTGAAGGTCTAAACAGGGACTATGGCTACACCTTC
NA | NA | TRBJ1-6 | TRBV28 | CASSGDNNSPLHF | TGTGCCAGCAGCGGGGATAATAATTCACCCCTCCACTTT
NA | TRBD1 | TRBJ1-1 | TRBV6-5 | CASSTGAEEGRSFF | TGTGCCAGTAGCACAGGGGCGGAGGAGGGGCGATCTTTCTTT
NA | NA | TRBJ1-5 | TRBV28 | CASSLIRTNGNQPQHF | TGTGCCAGCAGTTTGATCCGGACAAATGGCAATCAGCCCCAGCATTTT
NA | TRBD2 | TRBJ2-1 | TRBV30 | CAWRMGLAGAEQFF | TGTGCCTGGAGGATGGGACTAGCGGGGGCCGAGCAGTTCTTC
NA | NA | TRBJ1-5 | TRBV6-6 | CASSYSVGASHQPQHF | TGTGCCAGCAGTTACTCGGTTGGGGCATCGCATCAGCCCCAGCATTTT
few | TRBD1 | TRBJ2-3 | TRBV3-1/TRBV3-2 | CASSQDRDRGFGDTQYF | TGTGCCAGCAGCCAAGATAGGGACAGAGGTTTCGGGGATACGCAGTATTTT
NA | TRBD1 | TRBJ1-1 | TRBV28 | CASSLTGGLENTEAFF | TGTGCCAGCAGTTTGACAGGGGGCCTGGAAAACACTGAAGCTTTCTTT
few | NA | TRBJ1-2 | TRBV19 | CASSIEQGSPYGYTF | TGTGCCAGTAGTATAGAACAGGGCAGCCCCTATGGCTACACCTTC
NA | TRBD1 | TRBJ2-2 | TRBV6-5 | CAIMTGAGTGELFF | TGTGCCATCATGACAGGGGCAGGTACCGGGGAGCTGTTTTTT
NA | NA | TRBJ1-1 | TRBV2 | CASTVDMNTEAFF | TGTGCCAGCACGGTTGATATGAACACTGAAGCTTTCTTT
NA | TRBD1 | TRBJ2-5 | TRBV24-1 | CATSEPGTGWKTQYF | TGTGCCACCAGTGAACCCGGGACAGGGTGGAAGACCCAGTACTTC
NA | NA | TRBJ1-5 | TRBV3-1/TRBV3-2 | CASSRGMSSNQPQHF | TGTGCCAGCAGTAGGGGGATGTCTAGCAATCAGCCCCAGCATTTT
NA | TRBD1 | TRBJ1-2 | TRBV24-1 | CATSETGQYGYTF | TGTGCCACCAGTGAAACGGGACAGTATGGCTACACCTTC
NA | TRBD2 | TRBJ2-5 | TRBV5-6 | CASSPGTRSSETQYF | TGTGCCAGCAGCCCAGGGACTAGGTCGTCCGAGACCCAGTACTTC
NA | NA | TRBJ1-4 | TRBV25-1 | CASSEAPGRGNEKLFF | TGTGCCAGCAGTGAAGCACCGGGACGGGGGAATGAAAAACTGTTTTTT